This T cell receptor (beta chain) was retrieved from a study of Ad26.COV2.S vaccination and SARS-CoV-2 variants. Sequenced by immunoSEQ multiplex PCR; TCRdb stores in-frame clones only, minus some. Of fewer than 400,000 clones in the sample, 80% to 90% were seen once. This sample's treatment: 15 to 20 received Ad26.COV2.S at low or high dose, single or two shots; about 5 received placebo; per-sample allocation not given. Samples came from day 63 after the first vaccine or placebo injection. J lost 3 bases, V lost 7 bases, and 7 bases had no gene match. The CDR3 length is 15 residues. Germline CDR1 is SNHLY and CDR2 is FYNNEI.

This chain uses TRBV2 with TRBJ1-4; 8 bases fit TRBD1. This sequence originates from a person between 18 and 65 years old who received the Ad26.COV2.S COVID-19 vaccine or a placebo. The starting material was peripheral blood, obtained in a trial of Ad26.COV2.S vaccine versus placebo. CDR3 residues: CASTGQGGSNEKLFF. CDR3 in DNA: TGTGCCAGCACAGGACAGGGTGGTTCTAATGAAAAACTGTTTTTT. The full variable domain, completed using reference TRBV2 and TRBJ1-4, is EPEVTQTPSHQVTQMGQEVILRCVPISNHLYFYWYRQILGQKVEFLVSFYNNEISEKSEIFDDQFSVERPDGSNFTLKIRSTKLEDSAMYFCASTGQGGSNEKLFFGSGTQLSVL.